This T cell receptor beta chain emerged from a study of human T cells and chemical hapten exposure. This clonotype was detected only a few times. From the RACE reads, TCRdb called clonotypes with MiXCR, one entry per CDR3 protein. The data contain approximately 80,000 distinct CDR3 sequences, 10% to 15% of them singletons. Time point meaning: patch test 3, about 24 weeks after DPC sensitization. The treatment denotes: therapeutic diphenylcyclopropenone sensitization with weekly scalp DPC. The starting material was whole blood, obtained in connection with sensitization to the hapten diphenylcyclopropenone (DPC). The TCR was taken from a woman aged 45-59 years with alopecia areata. Some clones in this sample may be carry-over from other donors' samples.

Here the CDR3 reads CASSFTPSNQPQHF. CDR3 nucleotides: TGTGCCAGCAGTTTTACACCTAGCAATCAGCCCCAGCATTTT. This chain connects TRBV6-5 to TRBJ1-5; no clear D. CDR3 length equals 14 residues. Germline V lookup: CDR1 MNHEY, CDR2 SVGAGI. V was shortened by 4 bases and J by 0 bases, with 7 bases between the two germline ends.